The present T cell receptor beta chain was sequenced within a study of monozygotic twins with inflammatory bowel disease. TCR libraries were prepared from around 3,500 ng total RNA each. Template switching added UMIs carrying a 6-nucleotide sample barcode. TCRdb reprocessed the 5' RACE reads, with one entry per CDR3 protein and no DNA. There are about 210,000 distinct CDR3 sequences in the sample, with around 7.7% held by the top ten. Concerning this clonotype itself: Antigen unknown.

Broader study findings: Compared with healthy co-twins, IBD patients showed reduced TCRbeta repertoire diversity by inverse Simpson.

Per germline, CDR1 SGHAT and CDR2 FQNNGV. The CDR3 has 20 amino acids. The rearrangement links TRBV11-2 to TRBJ2-6; TCRdb's assignment of TRBD1 cannot be checked, as there is no DNA. The sequencing input was blood. The receptor was derived from a human donor with ulcerative colitis or Crohn's disease, or a healthy co-twin of an affected twin (not recorded which). CDR3 loop: CASSRRVPGTGGSGANVLTF.